A selection of T cell receptor beta chains follows, all from one sample in a study of cytomegalovirus exposure and HLA in healthy donors. The protocol was immunoSEQ multiplex PCR, while the TCRdb copy is restricted to in-frame clones and leaves out a portion. This sample carries 150,000 to 180,000 clones, over 70% of them seen once, and the ten largest clones take roughly 12%. The sequencing sample was made of PBMCs. The source of these receptors is a man aged 30-40 years in good health and CMV-seropositive. Both conserved end residues are part of each CDR3. The D gene is left open where the match is weak. Some rows mark clone size as missing; the rest say once, few, many or name a class of expanded clone.

CASSGGLAELGTGELFF TGTGCCAGCAGCGGAGGATTAGCGGAATTAGGGACCGGGGAGCTGTTTTTT TRBJ2-2 . TRBV9 .
CASSLSNSGDSPLHF TGTGCCAGCTCACTATCGAATAGCGGGGATTCACCCCTCCACTTT TRBJ1-6 . TRBV18 .
CASSLFGTQETQYF TGCGCCAGCAGCTTGTTCGGTACTCAAGAGACCCAGTACTTC TRBJ2-5 . TRBV5-1 .
CASSLTVAEGELFF TGTGCCAGCAGCTTGACAGTGGCGGAGGGGGAGCTGTTTTTT TRBJ2-2 few TRBV7-3 .
CASSLALYSREGTDTQYF TGCGCCAGCAGCTTGGCTTTGTACTCGCGGGAGGGAACAGATACGCAGTATTTT TRBJ2-3 once TRBV5-1 TRBD2
CASSGERLAGGEQFF TGTGCCAGCAGTGGAGAAAGACTAGCGGGAGGAGAGCAGTTCTTC TRBJ2-1 . TRBV2 TRBD2
CAISSGLRRNGYTF TGTGCCATCAGTAGCGGACTCCGGAGGAATGGCTACACCTTC TRBJ1-2 . TRBV10-3 .
CASGGNSPTNEKLFF TGTGCCAGCGGGGGGAACAGCCCAACTAATGAAAAACTGTTTTTT TRBJ1-4 once TRBV28 .
CASSLREGVGAYEQYF TGTGCCAGCAGCTTAAGGGAGGGGGTAGGGGCCTACGAGCAGTACTTC TRBJ2-7 . TRBV13 .
CASGQGAPDTQYF TGCGCCAGCGGACAGGGTGCCCCAGATACGCAGTATTTT TRBJ2-3 . TRBV5-1 TRBD1
CASTELAGTYEQYF TGTGCCAGCACCGAACTAGCGGGGACCTACGAGCAGTACTTC TRBJ2-7 . TRBV7-9 TRBD2